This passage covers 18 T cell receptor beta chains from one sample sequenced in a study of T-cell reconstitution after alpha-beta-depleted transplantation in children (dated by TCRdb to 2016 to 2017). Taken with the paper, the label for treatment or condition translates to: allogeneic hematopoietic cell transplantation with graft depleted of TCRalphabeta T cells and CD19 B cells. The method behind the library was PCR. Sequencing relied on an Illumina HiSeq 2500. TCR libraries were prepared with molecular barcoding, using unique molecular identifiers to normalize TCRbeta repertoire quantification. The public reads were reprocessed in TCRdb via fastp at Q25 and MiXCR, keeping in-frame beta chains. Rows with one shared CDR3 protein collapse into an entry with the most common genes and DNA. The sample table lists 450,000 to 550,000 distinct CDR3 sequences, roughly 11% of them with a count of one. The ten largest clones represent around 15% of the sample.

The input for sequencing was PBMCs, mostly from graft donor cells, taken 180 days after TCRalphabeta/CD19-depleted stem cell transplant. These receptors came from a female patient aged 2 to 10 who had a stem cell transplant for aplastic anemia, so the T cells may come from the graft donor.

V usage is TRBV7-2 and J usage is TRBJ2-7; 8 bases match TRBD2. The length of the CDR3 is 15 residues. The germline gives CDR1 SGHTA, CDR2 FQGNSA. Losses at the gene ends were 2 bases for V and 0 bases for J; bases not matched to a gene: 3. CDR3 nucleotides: TGTGCCAGCAGCTTACCACGGGAGGGCTCCTACGAGCAGTACTTC. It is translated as CASSLPREGSYEQYF.

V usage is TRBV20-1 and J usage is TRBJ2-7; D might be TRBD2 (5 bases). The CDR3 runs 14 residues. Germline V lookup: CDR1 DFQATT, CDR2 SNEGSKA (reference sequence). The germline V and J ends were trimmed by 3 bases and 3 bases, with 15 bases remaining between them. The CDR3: CSASLAPRVYEQYF. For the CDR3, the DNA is TGCAGTGCTAGCCTAGCTCCGAGGGTCTACGAGCAGTACTTC.

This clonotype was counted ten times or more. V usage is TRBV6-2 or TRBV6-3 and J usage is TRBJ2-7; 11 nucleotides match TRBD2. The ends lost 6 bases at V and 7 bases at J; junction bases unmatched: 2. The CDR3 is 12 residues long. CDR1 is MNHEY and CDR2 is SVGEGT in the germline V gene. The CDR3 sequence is CASSRLAGEQYF. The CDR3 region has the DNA TGTGCCAGCAGCCGACTAGCGGGAGAGCAGTACTTC.

DNA for the CDR3: TGTGCCAGCAGCCCCCGACCCGGGACTAGCAACTATGAGCAGTTCTTC. This gives the protein CASSPRPGTSNYEQFF. The rearrangement uses TRBV7-8 and TRBJ2-1; 9 bases agree with TRBD2. V gave up 5 bases and J gave up 8 bases; unmatched junction bases: 13. This CDR3 comprises 16 residues. Germline V CDR1 and CDR2: SGHVS, FQNEAQ.

CDR3 DNA sequence: TGCAGTGCTGTCCGGGGTACCTACGAGCAGTACTTC. Translation: CSAVRGTYEQYF. The V gene is TRBV20-1, the J gene TRBJ2-7; a weak D match, TRBD2 (5 bases). This CDR3 comprises 12 residues. V lost 5 bases and J 2 bases, leaving 10 bases between the germline ends. The V gene's germline CDR1 is DFQATT and CDR2 SNEGSKA (reference sequence).

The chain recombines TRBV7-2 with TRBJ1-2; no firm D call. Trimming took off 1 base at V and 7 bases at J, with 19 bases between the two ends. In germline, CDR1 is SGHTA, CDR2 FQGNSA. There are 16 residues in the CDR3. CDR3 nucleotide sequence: TGTGCCAGCAGCTTAGTAGTCCGGGAAAAGGACTCTGGCTACACCTTC. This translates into CASSLVVREKDSGYTF.

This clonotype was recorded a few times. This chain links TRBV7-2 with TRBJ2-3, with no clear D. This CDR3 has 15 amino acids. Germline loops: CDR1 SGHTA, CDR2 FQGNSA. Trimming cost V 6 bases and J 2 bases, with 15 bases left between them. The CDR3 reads CASRHVQVSTDTQYF. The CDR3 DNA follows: TGTGCCAGCAGGCATGTCCAGGTTTCCACAGATACGCAGTATTTT.

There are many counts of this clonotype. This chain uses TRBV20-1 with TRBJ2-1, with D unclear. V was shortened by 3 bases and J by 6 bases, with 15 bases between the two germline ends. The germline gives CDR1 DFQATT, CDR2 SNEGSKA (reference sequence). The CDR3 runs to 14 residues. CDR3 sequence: CSASPFATTNEQFF. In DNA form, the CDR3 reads TGCAGTGCTAGCCCCTTTGCAACTACCAATGAGCAGTTCTTC.

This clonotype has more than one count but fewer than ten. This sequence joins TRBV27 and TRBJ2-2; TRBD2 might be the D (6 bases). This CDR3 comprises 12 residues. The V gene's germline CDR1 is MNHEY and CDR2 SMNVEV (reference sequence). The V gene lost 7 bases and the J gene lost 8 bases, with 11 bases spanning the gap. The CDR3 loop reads CASTPGAGELFF. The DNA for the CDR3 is TGTGCCAGCACCCCGGGAGCGGGGGAGCTGTTTTTT.

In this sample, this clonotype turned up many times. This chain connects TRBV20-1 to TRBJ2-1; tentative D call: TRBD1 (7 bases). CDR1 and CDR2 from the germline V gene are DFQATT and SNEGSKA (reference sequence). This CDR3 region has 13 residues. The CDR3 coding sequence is TGCAGGATCACACAGGGGACGGGAGTAGAGCAGTTCTTC. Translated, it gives CRITQGTGVEQFF.

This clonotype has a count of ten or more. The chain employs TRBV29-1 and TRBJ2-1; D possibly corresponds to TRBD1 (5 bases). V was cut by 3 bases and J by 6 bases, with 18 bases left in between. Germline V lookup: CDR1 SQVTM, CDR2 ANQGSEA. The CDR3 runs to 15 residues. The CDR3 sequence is CSVDGSGAWVNEQFF. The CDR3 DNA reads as TGCAGCGTTGATGGTTCTGGGGCGTGGGTCAATGAGCAGTTCTTC.

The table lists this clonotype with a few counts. The DNA of the CDR3 is TGTGCCAGCAGTTCCTTGGCTAGCGGGAGAAATAATGTCAAAAACATTCAGTACTTC. Its translation: CASSSLASGRNNVKNIQYF. The chain has TRBV27 and TRBJ2-4; 10 nucleotides match TRBD2. This CDR3 is 19 amino acids long. After removal of 4 bases from V and 3 bases from J, the junction contained 15 bases not matched to a gene. CDR1 MNHEY and CDR2 SMNVEV come from the germline V gene (reference sequence).

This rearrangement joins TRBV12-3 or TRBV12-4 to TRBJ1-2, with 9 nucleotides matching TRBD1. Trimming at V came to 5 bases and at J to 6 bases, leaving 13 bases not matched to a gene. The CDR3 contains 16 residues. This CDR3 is CASSQRTGGALDGYTF. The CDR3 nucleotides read TGTGCCAGCAGTCAACGTACAGGGGGCGCGTTGGATGGCTACACCTTC.

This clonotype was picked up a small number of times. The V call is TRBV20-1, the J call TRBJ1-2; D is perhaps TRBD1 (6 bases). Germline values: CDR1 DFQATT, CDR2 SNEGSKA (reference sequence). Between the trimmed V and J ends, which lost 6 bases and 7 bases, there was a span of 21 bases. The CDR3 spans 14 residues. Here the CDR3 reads CSAPEVWGARGYTF. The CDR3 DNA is TGCAGTGCCCCCGAGGTTTGGGGGGCGCGTGGCTACACCTTC.

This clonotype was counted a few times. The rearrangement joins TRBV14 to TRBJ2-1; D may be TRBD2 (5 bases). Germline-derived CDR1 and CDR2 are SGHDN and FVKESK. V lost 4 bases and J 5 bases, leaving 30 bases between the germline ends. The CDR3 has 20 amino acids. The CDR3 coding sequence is TGTGCCAGCAGCCGAAGGGTTGGGCTTGAGGGCGCGTGGACCCACAATGAGCAGTTCTTC. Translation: CASSRRVGLEGAWTHNEQFF.

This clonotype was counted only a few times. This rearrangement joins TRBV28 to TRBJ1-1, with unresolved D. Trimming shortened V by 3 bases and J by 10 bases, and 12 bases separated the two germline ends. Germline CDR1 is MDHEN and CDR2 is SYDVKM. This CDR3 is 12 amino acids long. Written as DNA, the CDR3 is TGTGCCAGCAGTTTTGAAACCGCAAGAGCTTTCTTT. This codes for CASSFETARAFF.

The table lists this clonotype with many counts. CDR3 in amino acids: CASSFYGSGNTIYF. CDR3 nucleotides: TGTGCCAGCAGTTTCTACGGCTCTGGAAACACCATATATTTT. The genes are TRBV12-3 or TRBV12-4 and TRBJ1-3; unclear D gene. This CDR3 is built from 14 residues. V was clipped by 3 bases and J by 0 bases, with 6 bases between them.

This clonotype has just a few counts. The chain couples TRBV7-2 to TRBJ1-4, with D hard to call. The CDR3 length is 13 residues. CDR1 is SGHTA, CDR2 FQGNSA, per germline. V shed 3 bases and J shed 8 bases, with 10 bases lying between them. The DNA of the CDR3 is TGTGCCAGCAGCTTGGGTATCCGGGAAAAACTGTTTTTT. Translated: CASSLGIREKLFF.